This T cell receptor (beta chain) comes out of a study of yellow fever vaccine responses in identical twins. TCRdb independently ran MiXCR on the RT-PCR reads; one entry per CDR3 protein. The sample holds 900 to 1,400 distinct CDR3 sequences; roughly 83% are singletons and the top ten take roughly a quarter. Germline V gene sequence: CDR1 MNHEY, CDR2 SVGEGT. CDR3 length: 14 amino acids. The J segment lost 8 bases and the V segment lost 6 bases, leaving 9 bases of the junction unmatched. This clonotype rates as hyperexpanded. The TCR originated in a female donor who received the yellow fever vaccine. The chain uses TRBV6-2 or TRBV6-3 and TRBJ2-1; TRBD2 aligns across 8 bases. The sample consisted of T cells from blood (PBMCs), unsorted or a sorted subset (not recorded which), taken before or after yellow fever vaccination (not recorded which). CDR3 in DNA: TGTGCCAGCAGCTTTTTAACTAGCGGCGATGAGCAGTTCTTC. Encoded protein: CASSFLTSGDEQFF.